These 17 T cell receptor beta chains were all obtained from the same sample, sequenced in a study of identical twins. A single record per CDR3 protein comes from TCRdb applying MiXCR to the 5' RACE reads. The sample holds 690,000 or so distinct CDR3 sequences; 8% to 9% are singletons and the top ten take around 0.98%. The same sample was also studied in work on yellow fever vaccine responses in identical twins.

The sequenced sample consisted of PBMCs. The receptors here all came from a woman between 18 and 29 years old in good health.

The chain carries TRBV10-3 and TRBJ1-2; D remains unclear. Germline CDR1 ENHRY, CDR2 SYGVKD. This CDR3 is 12 amino acids long. V gave up 0 bases and J gave up 4 bases, with 3 bases separating them. In nucleotides, the CDR3 is TGTGCCATCAGTGAGTCCAGCTATGGCTACACCTTC. It specifies CAISESSYGYTF.

This clonotype was observed a handful of times. The chain carries TRBV20-1 and TRBJ2-3, with 8 bases identical to TRBD2. There are 13 residues in the CDR3. CDR1 DFQATT and CDR2 SNEGSKA come from the germline V gene (reference sequence). The J segment lost 4 bases and the V segment lost 2 bases, leaving 2 bases of the junction unmatched. CDR3 coding DNA: TGCAGTGCTAGACGGGAGGGCCCAGATACGCAGTATTTT. Translated: CSARREGPDTQYF.

This clonotype was detected only a few times. The CDR3: CSVETGNNGYTF. The CDR3 DNA reads TGCAGCGTTGAGACAGGGAATAATGGCTACACCTTC. This chain joins TRBV29-1 and TRBJ1-2; TRBD1 matches at 7 bases. CDR1 is SQVTM and CDR2 is ANQGSEA in the germline V gene. After removal of 3 bases from V and 6 bases from J, the junction contained 4 bases not matched to a gene. This CDR3 comprises 12 residues.

The chain has TRBV6-6 and TRBJ2-1, with 10 bases fitting TRBD2. Germline V lookup: CDR1 MNHNY, CDR2 SVGAGI (reference sequence). V was clipped by 7 bases and J by 8 bases; unmatched bases: 2. The CDR3 length is 12 residues. This CDR3 reads CASTLAGDEQFF. DNA of the CDR3: TGTGCCAGCACTCTAGCGGGAGATGAGCAGTTCTTC.

This clonotype has just a few counts. The rearrangement links TRBV30 to TRBJ1-1, with no clear D. The V and J ends lost 5 bases and 1 base respectively, with 11 bases between them. This CDR3 is 13 amino acids long. Germline V gene sequence: CDR1 GTSNPN, CDR2 SVGIG (reference sequence). CDR3 sequence reads: CAWSDGGNTEAFF. CDR3 sequence (DNA): TGTGCCTGGTCGGACGGAGGGAACACTGAAGCTTTCTTT.

This clonotype was detected only a few times. CDR3 in amino acids: CASSPTSKEQFF. The CDR3 nucleotides are TGTGCCAGCTCACCGACTAGCAAGGAGCAGTTCTTC. V gene TRBV18 combines with J gene TRBJ2-1, with 7 bases lining up with TRBD2. CDR3 length: 12 amino acids. Germline CDR1 KGHSH, CDR2 LQKENI. V lost 3 bases to trimming and J lost 10 bases; unmatched junction nucleotides: 3.

This clonotype appeared a few times. The chain carries TRBV7-9 and TRBJ2-5; D remains unclear. CDR3 length: 15 amino acids. The V end lost 5 bases, the J end lost 1 base, and 14 bases lay between the germline ends. Germline lookup yields CDR1 SEHNR and CDR2 FQNEAQ (reference sequence). In DNA form, the CDR3 reads TGTGCCAGCAGCCCAATTCAGATTCCCCAAGAGACCCAGTACTTC. Protein sequence: CASSPIQIPQETQYF.

The table lists this clonotype with a few counts. CDR3 nucleotide sequence: TGTGCCAGCAGCTTACCAGCGGGAGGGAACGAGCAGTACTTC. Protein product: CASSLPAGGNEQYF. The rearrangement uses TRBV7-9 and TRBJ2-7, with 10 bases that match TRBD2. Trimming took 2 bases from V and 5 from J; bases not matched to a gene: 3. This CDR3 is 14 amino acids long. Germline V gives CDR1 SEHNR, CDR2 FQNEAQ (reference sequence).

This clonotype was observed many times. This rearrangement joins TRBV7-2 to TRBJ2-7, with 11 bases matching TRBD2. Trimming at V came to 0 bases and at J to 0 bases, leaving 10 bases not matched to a gene. This CDR3 has 19 residues. The germline CDR1 and CDR2 sequences are SGHTA and FQGNSA. CDR3: CASSLAGTSGKRSSYEQYF. The CDR3 DNA reads as TGTGCCAGCAGCTTAGCGGGGACTAGCGGAAAACGCAGCTCCTACGAGCAGTACTTC.

This clonotype showed up just a few times. The V and J genes are TRBV7-6 and TRBJ1-4; D is undetermined. This CDR3 region has 15 residues. CDR1 SGHVS and CDR2 FNYEAQ come from the germline V gene. Trimming took off 5 bases at V and 3 bases at J, with 13 bases between the two ends. CDR3 in amino acids: CASSGSRAPNEKLFF. For the CDR3, the DNA is TGTGCCAGCAGCGGCAGCCGGGCCCCTAATGAAAAACTGTTTTTT.

The chain links TRBV7-9 to TRBJ2-7; the D gene is possibly TRBD1 (5 bases). Germline V gene lookup returns CDR1 SEHNR and CDR2 FQNEAQ (reference sequence). CDR3 length equals 12 residues. Trimming pared 8 bases from V and 3 bases from J, leaving 11 bases between. This chain's CDR3 is CASGALVYEQYF. The CDR3, as DNA: TGTGCCAGCGGGGCCCTAGTCTACGAGCAGTACTTC.

In this sample, this clonotype turned up many times. The rearrangement links TRBV5-1 to TRBJ2-7, with 11 positions matching TRBD2. This CDR3 is 15 amino acids long. Germline values: CDR1 SGHRS, CDR2 YFSETQ. With V trimmed by 4 bases and J by 0 bases, 3 bases remained unmatched. This CDR3 reads CASSTTSGGSYEQYF. CDR3 bases: TGCGCCAGCAGCACCACTAGCGGGGGCTCCTACGAGCAGTACTTC.

This clonotype was counted a few times. This chain joins TRBV7-2 and TRBJ1-5; D is undetermined. The CDR3 runs to 14 residues. V dropped 2 bases and J dropped 4 bases, with 9 bases sitting between them. CDR1 and CDR2 from the germline V gene are SGHTA and FQGNSA. The CDR3 here is CASSLLSSNQPQHF. The CDR3, as DNA: TGTGCCAGCAGCTTACTCTCCTCAAATCAGCCCCAGCATTTT.

This chain joins TRBV27 and TRBJ2-3; D could derive from TRBD1 or TRBD2 (6 bases each). Trimming took off 6 bases at V and 6 bases at J, with 22 bases between the two ends. The germline gives CDR1 MNHEY, CDR2 SMNVEV (reference sequence). This CDR3 spans 16 amino acids. CDR3 loop: CASSHNPGAAGDTQYF. The CDR3 coding sequence is TGTGCCAGCAGCCATAATCCGGGGGCCGCGGGGGATACGCAGTATTTT.

This clonotype was counted at least ten times. The chain combines TRBV9 with TRBJ2-7; D may be TRBD1 (6 bases). V was trimmed by 4 bases and J by 2 bases, leaving 13 bases between them. CDR1 is SGDLS, CDR2 YYNGEE, per germline. This CDR3 contains 14 residues. Here the CDR3 DNA reads TGTGCCAGCAGCCTCCAACAGGGACCCTACGAGCAGTACTTC. The encoded protein is CASSLQQGPYEQYF.

The V gene is TRBV24-1, the J gene TRBJ1-4; TRBD1 aligns across 9 bases. Losses at the gene ends were 3 bases for V and 6 bases for J; bases not matched to a gene: 10. CDR1 KGHDR and CDR2 SFDVKD come from the germline V gene. The CDR3 covers 17 residues. The CDR3 sequence is CATSDPPGRQGDEKLFF. The CDR3, as DNA: TGTGCCACCAGTGATCCTCCCGGGCGACAGGGGGATGAAAAACTGTTTTTT.

This chain connects TRBV3-1 to TRBJ1-4; D is ambiguous. The germline gives CDR1 LGHDT, CDR2 YNNKEL (reference sequence). Deletions cut 4 bases from V and 5 bases from J, with 8 bases between. This CDR3 has 13 amino acids. CDR3 in DNA: TGTGCCAGCAGCCCCTCCGGGAATGAAAAACTGTTTTTT. As protein: CASSPSGNEKLFF.